This T cell receptor (beta chain) was captured in a study of PD-L1 blockade in urothelial cancer. Study at large: Bladder-origin urothelial cancer in males covered twenty-five of 29 patients. Blood analysis took place 3 weeks (second dose) and 6 weeks after treatment start.

The data were produced by immunoSEQ multiplex PCR, yet TCRdb's version contains in-frame clones alone and is incomplete. The sample gives about 80,000 clones, roughly 90% of which show up once; 4.5% to 7% is in the top ten. The J segment lost 7 bases and the V segment lost 5 bases, leaving 9 bases of the junction unmatched. This CDR3 region has 15 residues. Looked up from germline, CDR1 is MNHEY and CDR2 is SMNVEV (reference sequence). A total of 1 to 8 samples per patient were collected pretreatment and on-treatment. Regarding this clone: Its matching antigen is unknown.

Study outcomes and limitations: Larger 3-week expansion of tumor-associated blood clones was seen in durable-benefit patients.

Sequencing was performed on PBMCs, taken around atezolizumab (anti-PD-L1) treatment. This receptor was taken from a woman aged 70-85 years with urothelial cancer. V gene TRBV27 combines with J gene TRBJ1-4; 8 bases fit TRBD1. CDR3 protein: CASSPTGGGSEKLFF. CDR3 nucleotides: TGTGCCAGCAGTCCAACAGGGGGGGGGAGTGAAAAACTGTTTTTT.